This T cell receptor beta chain was recorded in a study of blood T cell repertoires in COVID-19. In germline, CDR1 is GTSNPN, CDR2 SVGIG (reference sequence). Trimming removed 0 bases from V and 1 base from J, with 7 bases in between. CDR3 length: 14 amino acids. One Seattle source followed patients from active infection through their disease course. Profiling relied on immunoSEQ multiplex PCR, and the TCRdb table lists in-frame clones only, not all of them. The table includes approximately 500,000 clones, roughly 89% detected once. The sequenced sample was peripheral blood. This TCR derives from a woman aged 45-60 years with COVID-19, enrolled during active disease. The chain combines TRBV30 with TRBJ1-5, with a weak D call TRBD1 (5 bases). The CDR3 loop is CAWSVGVSNQPQHF. CDR3 nucleotides: TGTGCCTGGAGTGTAGGGGTCAGCAATCAGCCCCAGCATTTT.